These 22 T cell receptor beta chains originate from one sample sequenced in a study of T cell clonotyping in hematopoietic cell transplantation. Repertoires were generated with immunoSEQ multiplex PCR, while TCRdb's copy carries only in-frame clones and drops some. The sample yields some 30,000 clones, approximately 77% seen once. Indicated time point: recipient sample about 28 days before transplant, after cytoreduction. The sample consisted of peripheral blood mononuclear cells, taken before stem cell transplant. These receptors all stem from a man between 50 and 59 years old with myelodysplastic syndrome. Some clones in this sample may be carry-over from other donors' samples.

The gene calls are TRBV7-9 and TRBJ2-1, with 11 positions matching TRBD2. The CDR3 is 15 residues long. Looked up from germline, CDR1 is SEHNR and CDR2 is FQNEAQ (reference sequence). J was trimmed by 7 bases and V by 6 bases; bases with no gene match: 8. The CDR3 nucleotides are TGTGCCAGCAGGCCCACTAGCGGGGGCGGGAATGAGCAGTTCTTC. This translates into CASRPTSGGGNEQFF.

The CDR3 DNA sequence: TGCAGCGTTGAATGGGCGGGAGGATCCAATGAGCAGTTCTTC. Translation: CSVEWAGGSNEQFF. The V call is TRBV29-1, the J call TRBJ2-1; 8 bases line up with TRBD2. V was pared by 2 bases and J by 6 bases, with 6 bases of the junction left unmatched. Germline CDR1 and CDR2: SQVTM and ANQGSEA. The CDR3 is made up of 14 amino acids.

This chain uses TRBV11-1 with TRBJ1-3; 8 bases map to TRBD1. Germline lookup yields CDR1 SGHAT and CDR2 FQDESV (reference sequence). CDR3 length: 15 residues. J was trimmed by 4 bases and V by 5 bases; bases with no gene match: 7. Here the CDR3 reads CASSLTGVAGNTIYF. CDR3 nucleotides: TGTGCCAGCAGCCTGACAGGGGTGGCCGGAAACACCATATATTTT.

Here the CDR3 reads CASSLVGQETQYF. The CDR3 nucleotides are TGTGCCAGCAGTTTAGTAGGTCAAGAGACCCAGTACTTC. The chain is built from TRBV27 and TRBJ2-5; D not resolved. CDR3 length: 13 residues. Germline V lookup: CDR1 MNHEY, CDR2 SMNVEV (reference sequence). Trimming removed 2 bases at V and 2 bases at J, with 6 bases between.

V gene TRBV27 combines with J gene TRBJ2-2, with 8 bases fitting TRBD2. The CDR3 is 14 amino acids. J was trimmed by 4 bases and V by 6 bases; bases with no gene match: 4. CDR1 is MNHEY and CDR2 is SMNVEV in the germline V gene (reference sequence). The CDR3 DNA is TGTGCCAGCAGCTCGAGCGGGAGCACCGGGGAGCTGTTTTTT. Encoded protein: CASSSSGSTGELFF.

The CDR3 DNA sequence: TGTGCCAGCAGTTACTGGGCGGGGGACCAAGAGACCCAGTACTTC. As protein: CASSYWAGDQETQYF. The chain is built from TRBV6-5 and TRBJ2-5; 7 bases are shared with TRBD2. The CDR3 covers 15 residues. Unmatched junction bases numbered 2, after V lost 1 base and J lost 0 bases. The germline V gene has CDR1 MNHEY and CDR2 SVGAGI.

CDR3 DNA: TGTGCCTGGAGTTTTTCCAGCGGGGGGCCAGATACGCAGTATTTT. Translating gives CAWSFSSGGPDTQYF. This chain uses TRBV30 with TRBJ2-3, with TRBD2 matching over 9 bases. V trimming: 2 bases; J trimming: 4 bases; junction bases outside the gene matches: 7. In germline, CDR1 is GTSNPN, CDR2 SVGIG (reference sequence). The CDR3 is made up of 15 amino acids. Full variable domain (rest looked up from reference TRBV30 and TRBJ2-3): SQTIHQWPATLVQPVGSPLSLECTVEGTSNPNLYWYRQAAGRGLQLLFYSVGIGQISSEVPQNLSASRPQDRQFILSSKKLLLSDSGFYLCAWSFSSGGPDTQYFGPGTRLTVL.

This chain's CDR3 is CASRGRLSGANVLTF. As DNA, the CDR3 is TGTGCCAGCCGGGGACGGCTCTCTGGGGCCAACGTCCTGACTTTC. The V gene is TRBV2, the J gene TRBJ2-6; TRBD1 or TRBD2 may be the D gene (5 bases each). The CDR3 runs 15 residues. V shed 8 bases and J shed 0 bases, with 11 bases lying between them. Germline V lookup: CDR1 SNHLY, CDR2 FYNNEI.

On this clone itself: A read error may produce the germline difference seen at one junction end. V is TRBV30 and J is TRBJ1-1; D unresolved. The CDR3 extends over 15 amino acids. Germline CDR1 and CDR2: GTSNPN and SVGIG (reference sequence). The CDR3 region is CAWTSARRANTEAFF. The CDR3 DNA follows: TGTGCCTGGACTTCGGCCCGACGGGCGAACACCGAAGCTTTCTTT.

This sequence joins TRBV29-1 and TRBJ1-2; 7 positions agree with TRBD1. This CDR3 comprises 11 residues. Germline CDR1 SQVTM, CDR2 ANQGSEA. Trimming removed 7 bases from V and 3 bases from J; junction bases left unmatched: 2. In DNA form, the CDR3 reads TGCAGCGCCGGACAGGACTATGGCTACACCTTC. Translating gives CSAGQDYGYTF.

This clone was recorded only once. J is TRBJ1-3 and V is TRBV30; tentatively, D is TRBD1 (5 bases). Germline V gene sequence: CDR1 GTSNPN, CDR2 SVGIG (reference sequence). V was trimmed by 1 base and J by 2 bases, leaving 12 bases between them. The length of the CDR3 is 15 residues. CDR3 DNA sequence: TGTGCCTGGAGTGGGGGACTGGGTCCTGGAAACACCATATATTTT. Protein sequence: CAWSGGLGPGNTIYF.

The chain combines TRBV7-3 with TRBJ2-1; perhaps TRBD1 as D (6 bases). Germline loops: CDR1 SGHTA, CDR2 FQGTGA. The CDR3 is made up of 17 amino acids. V was shortened by 0 bases and J by 6 bases, with 18 bases between the two germline ends. The CDR3 nucleotides are TGTGCCAGCAGCTTAACGGGATCACAGGGCCGCCCCAATGAGCAGTTCTTC. It translates to CASSLTGSQGRPNEQFF.

CDR3 nucleotides: TGCGCCAGCAGCTTGTGGCAGGGCCCAGATACGCAGTATTTT. Translation: CASSLWQGPDTQYF. The chain combines TRBV5-1 with TRBJ2-3; a possible D gene is TRBD1 (5 bases). From germline, CDR1 is SGHRS and CDR2 YFSETQ. Deletions cut 1 base from V and 4 bases from J, with 10 bases between. The CDR3 contains 14 residues.

The count of this clone is one. V is TRBV29-1 and J is TRBJ1-2; 8 nucleotides line up with TRBD1. The V and J ends lost 7 bases and 0 bases, in that order; junction bases with no gene match: 13. The germline V gene encodes CDR1 SQVTM and CDR2 ANQGSEA. The CDR3 is 16 amino acids. The CDR3 DNA reads TGCAGCGAAAAACGGACAGGGAGGGGAGCTAACTATGGCTACACCTTC. This translates into CSEKRTGRGANYGYTF.

This chain uses TRBV25-1 with TRBJ2-7; TRBD1 matches at 7 bases. Trimming at V came to 7 bases and at J to 5 bases, leaving 14 bases not matched to a gene. CDR1 is MGHDK, CDR2 SYGVNS, per germline. There are 15 residues in the CDR3. The CDR3 DNA reads TGTGCCAGCACCCCCCCAGGGGGAAGTCAAAACGAGCAGTACTTC. Amino acid sequence: CASTPPGGSQNEQYF.

In this sample, this clone turned up a few times. The chain couples TRBV9 to TRBJ1-1; D gene ambiguous. Germline-derived CDR1 and CDR2 are SGDLS and YYNGEE. This CDR3 contains 17 residues. V lost 0 bases to trimming and J lost 2 bases, with 17 bases between them. The CDR3 DNA is TGTGCCAGCAGCGTAGGAGGTGGCCCCCCGGGAAACACTGAAGCTTTCTTT. Its protein is CASSVGGGPPGNTEAFF.

This clone was seen a handful of times. The chain couples TRBV5-1 to TRBJ1-1; 9 bases line up with TRBD1. CDR1 SGHRS and CDR2 YFSETQ come from the germline V gene. The trim removed 5 bases at V and 5 bases at J, leaving 7 bases unmatched. The CDR3 covers 14 residues. DNA for the CDR3: TGCGCCAGCAGTCCGGGACAGGGTGGGACTGAAGCTTTCTTT. This codes for CASSPGQGGTEAFF.

The gene calls are TRBV2 and TRBJ2-7; no firm D call. The CDR3 runs to 12 residues. The V end lost 7 bases, the J end lost 4 bases, and 11 bases lay between the germline ends. Germline CDR1 is SNHLY and CDR2 is FYNNEI. The CDR3 region is CASNLLLYEQYF. CDR3 sequence (DNA): TGTGCCAGCAATCTGTTACTATACGAGCAGTACTTC.

DNA of the CDR3: TGTGCCAGCAGTGACCCTAGAAGGCAGGAAGACGAGCAGTACTTC. Encoded protein: CASSDPRRQEDEQYF. The V call is TRBV2, the J call TRBJ2-7; no reliable D call. This CDR3 has 15 residues. V was trimmed by 3 bases and J by 5 bases, leaving 17 bases between them. Germline CDR1 reads SNHLY; CDR2 reads FYNNEI.

CDR3: CAWTSGGLRETQYF. In DNA form, the CDR3 reads TGTGCCTGGACTTCAGGGGGCTTACGAGAGACCCAGTACTTC. J is TRBJ2-5 and V is TRBV30; 8 bases are a match to TRBD1. Germline V gene data show CDR1 as GTSNPN and CDR2 as SVGIG (reference sequence). The CDR3 consists of 14 residues. V dropped 4 bases and J dropped 4; count of bases not matched to a gene: 8.

V and J are TRBV6-5 and TRBJ2-5; TRBD2 is a possible D gene (5 bases). Trimming left V 5 bases short and J 1 base short, with 14 bases between. The CDR3 covers 15 residues. Germline V lookup: CDR1 MNHEY, CDR2 SVGAGI. The CDR3 DNA reads as TGTGCCAGCAGTCCCCTCAGCGGCCCCCAAGAGACCCAGTACTTC. Residues: CASSPLSGPQETQYF.

The chain has TRBV30 and TRBJ2-2, with 8 positions matching TRBD1. Trimming removed 2 bases from V and 8 bases from J; junction bases left unmatched: 7. CDR1 and CDR2 (germline): GTSNPN, SVGIG (reference sequence). The CDR3 consists of 14 residues. The CDR3 DNA is TGTGCCTGGAGTTTGACAGGGGACTCTGGGGAGCTGTTTTTT. It encodes CAWSLTGDSGELFF. The whole variable domain, remainder taken from reference TRBV30 and TRBJ2-2, is SQTIHQWPATLVQPVGSPLSLECTVEGTSNPNLYWYRQAAGRGLQLLFYSVGIGQISSEVPQNLSASRPQDRQFILSSKKLLLSDSGFYLCAWSLTGDSGELFFGEGSRLTVL.